The 18 T cell receptor beta chains below all came from one sample that was sequenced in a study of shared clonotypes between healthy human individuals. The naive CD8 population came from CD45RO-negative cells selected for CCR7, without terminally differentiated effector memory CD45RA+ cells. Data came from immunoSEQ multiplex PCR; TCRdb stores just in-frame clones and leaves some out. The sample yields 750,000 to 1,000,000 clones, about 92% seen once. Sequencing was done on a sample of naive CD8+ T cells sorted from blood. These receptors originate from a man aged 25 to 40 in good health.

This rearrangement joins TRBV4-1 to TRBJ2-7; 9 bases match TRBD2. From germline, CDR1 is MGHRA and CDR2 YSYEKL. This CDR3 spans 15 amino acids. The ends lost 3 bases at V and 3 bases at J; junction bases unmatched: 6. In DNA, the CDR3 is TGCGCCAGCAGCCACGGGACTAGCCTTTTCTACGAGCAGTACTTC. Its translation: CASSHGTSLFYEQYF.

The chain has TRBV7-9 and TRBJ2-1; weak D call: TRBD2 (6 bases). This CDR3 is 17 amino acids long. With 4 bases removed from V and 10 bases from J, the gap between germline ends came to 26 bases. Germline CDR1 and CDR2: SEHNR and FQNEAQ (reference sequence). The CDR3 DNA reads TGTGCCAGCAGCTCAACCGTTAGAGGGACTTCCGCCTACGAGCAGTTCTTC. Translated, it gives CASSSTVRGTSAYEQFF.

This clone was detected once. Other DNA sequences in this specimen translate into the identical CDR3. The rearrangement links TRBV4-1 to TRBJ2-7, with 9 bases aligning to TRBD2. After removal of 1 base from V and 2 bases from J, the junction contained 3 bases not matched to a gene. This CDR3 is 15 amino acids long. Germline V CDR1 and CDR2: MGHRA, YSYEKL. This CDR3 reads CASSQGLAGTYEQYF. CDR3 sequence (DNA): TGCGCCAGCAGCCAAGGCCTAGCGGGGACCTACGAGCAGTACTTC.

The chain combines TRBV4-3 with TRBJ2-1; 10 bases match TRBD2. J was trimmed by 5 bases and V by 3 bases; bases with no gene match: 4. This CDR3 has 15 residues. CDR1 is LGHNA, CDR2 YSLEER, per germline. The CDR3 loop reads CASSHWTSGDNEQFF. The DNA of the CDR3 is TGCGCCAGCAGCCATTGGACTAGCGGCGACAATGAGCAGTTCTTC.

J is TRBJ2-1 and V is TRBV30, with 7 bases that match TRBD1. J was trimmed by 5 bases and V by 2 bases; bases with no gene match: 6. The CDR3 length is 14 residues. CDR1 is GTSNPN and CDR2 is SVGIG in the germline V gene (reference sequence). CDR3 DNA: TGTGCCTGGAGTTTAGACAGGGCGAACAATGAGCAGTTCTTC. It codes for CAWSLDRANNEQFF.

The chain carries TRBV7-8 and TRBJ2-7, with D perhaps matching TRBD2 (5 bases). The CDR3 spans 14 residues. V shed 6 bases and J shed 3 bases, with 15 bases lying between them. In germline, CDR1 is SGHVS, CDR2 FQNEAQ. The CDR3 region is CASRSGEALYEQYF. DNA for the CDR3: TGTGCCAGCAGAAGCGGCGAGGCCCTCTACGAGCAGTACTTC.

The CDR3 region has the DNA TGTGCCAGCAGTGGCACACGACGTCAAAATCAGCCCCAGCATTTT. It codes for CASSGTRRQNQPQHF. The V gene is TRBV6-1, the J gene TRBJ1-5; D is undetermined. CDR1 and CDR2 from the germline V gene are MNHNS and SASEGT. This CDR3 is 15 amino acids long. Between the trimmed V and J ends, which lost 4 bases and 4 bases, there was a span of 14 bases.

The chain uses TRBV4-1 and TRBJ1-2; 7 bases align to TRBD1. This CDR3 has 12 amino acids. CDR1 is MGHRA, CDR2 YSYEKL, per germline. V was pared by 10 bases and J by 3 bases, with 5 bases of the junction left unmatched. In DNA form, the CDR3 reads TGCGCCACCCGAGGACAGGACTATGGCTACACCTTC. Translating gives CATRGQDYGYTF.

In its sample, this clone was seen a few times. Here the CDR3 DNA reads TGTGCCAGCAGTGAAGGCCGAGGACAGAGGATATACAATGAGCAGTTCTTC. Its translation is CASSEGRGQRIYNEQFF. V and J are TRBV6-1 and TRBJ2-1; a weak D match, TRBD1 (6 bases). The CDR3 is 17 amino acids. Germline assignment: CDR1 MNHNS and CDR2 SASEGT. The V and J ends lost 1 base and 4 bases respectively, with 17 bases between them.

This chain links TRBV20-1 with TRBJ2-1, with 8 bases identical to TRBD1. The germline V gene encodes CDR1 DFQATT and CDR2 SNEGSKA (reference sequence). CDR3 length: 11 amino acids. The junction had 2 bases not matched to a gene; V was cut back by 1 base and J by 12 bases. The CDR3 DNA reads TGCAGTGCTAGAGTCGACAGGGGGCAGTTCTTC. It specifies CSARVDRGQFF.

The V gene is TRBV7-2, the J gene TRBJ2-1, with TRBD2 matching 7 bases. V shed 0 bases, J shed 7 bases, and the junction held 3 bases outside the gene matches. The CDR3 runs 14 residues. The V gene's germline CDR1 is SGHTA and CDR2 FQGNSA. The CDR3 nucleotides are TGTGCCAGCAGCTTAGCGGGAGGGCATAATGAGCAGTTCTTC. Translation gives CASSLAGGHNEQFF.

The chain couples TRBV9 to TRBJ2-1, with D perhaps TRBD2 (7 bases). Germline loops: CDR1 SGDLS, CDR2 YYNGEE. Trimming took 2 bases from V and 4 from J, leaving 16 bases between them. The CDR3 consists of 16 residues. CDR3 in amino acids: CASSVRGATLYNEQFF. DNA for the CDR3: TGTGCCAGCAGCGTTCGGGGGGCCACCCTATACAATGAGCAGTTCTTC.

V and J are TRBV4-1 and TRBJ2-7; D gene ambiguous. The CDR3 runs 12 residues. The V end lost 11 bases, the J end lost 3 bases, and 14 bases lay between the germline ends. CDR1 and CDR2 from the germline V gene are MGHRA and YSYEKL. In nucleotides, the CDR3 is TGCGCCGGAACCGGGCCGCTCTACGAGCAGTACTTC. It codes for CAGTGPLYEQYF.

The rearrangement uses TRBV5-1 and TRBJ1-1; D unclear. This CDR3 is 12 amino acids long. The ends were cut back, 0 bases at V and 4 bases at J, with 4 bases in the middle. CDR1 is SGHRS, CDR2 YFSETQ, per germline. CDR3 in amino acids: CASSLEGTEAFF. The CDR3 DNA is TGCGCCAGCAGCTTGGAGGGCACTGAAGCTTTCTTT.

A note on this clone: In the same sample, other DNA sequences code for this CDR3. The chain couples TRBV6-5 to TRBJ1-4, with 9 positions matching TRBD1. CDR3 length: 13 residues. With V trimmed by 2 bases and J by 8 bases, 0 bases remained unmatched. Germline-derived CDR1 and CDR2 are MNHEY and SVGAGI. Here the CDR3 reads CASSYGTGEKLFF. CDR3 DNA: TGTGCCAGCAGTTACGGGACAGGGGAAAAACTGTTTTTT.

This chain joins TRBV10-1 and TRBJ2-1; no definite D call. Germline CDR1 WNHNN, CDR2 SYGVQD (reference sequence). The V end lost 0 bases, the J end lost 2 bases, and 8 bases lay between the germline ends. The CDR3 has 15 amino acids. For the CDR3, the DNA is TGCGCCAGCAGTGAGTCAGGCGGAGCCTACAATGAGCAGTTCTTC. Amino acids: CASSESGGAYNEQFF.

The chain combines TRBV9 with TRBJ1-4; the D is unclear. Trimming left V 0 bases short and J 8 bases short, with 8 bases between. The CDR3 is 13 residues long. Germline assignment: CDR1 SGDLS and CDR2 YYNGEE. CDR3 nucleotide sequence: TGTGCCAGCAGCGTAGGGGATGGGGAAAAACTGTTTTTT. The encoded protein is CASSVGDGEKLFF. The full variable domain, in which reference TRBV9 and TRBJ1-4 provide the parts outside the CDR3, is DSGVTQTPKHLITATGQRVTLRCSPRSGDLSVYWYQQSLDQGLQFLIQYYNGEERAKGNILERFSAQQFPDLHSELNLSSLELGDSALYFCASSVGDGEKLFFGSGTQLSVL.

J is TRBJ2-2 and V is TRBV5-1; 7 bases are a match to TRBD2. Germline V gives CDR1 SGHRS, CDR2 YFSETQ. The CDR3 loop spans 17 amino acids. Germline trimming cut 4 bases from V and 0 bases from J; bases unmatched to any gene: 9. DNA of the CDR3: TGCGCCAGCAGCGCAGAACCTAGCGGAGCGAACACCGGGGAGCTGTTTTTT. This encodes CASSAEPSGANTGELFF.